This TCR beta chain appears in the sequencing data of a study of T cell responses to AZD1222 COVID-19 vaccine. Findings and limits, study-wide: Unmutated variant regions are reportedly the target of nearly half of TCRs that are spike-specific. In a largely white British group with more females than males, clonal diversity was possibly underestimated. Two doses of AZD1222 preceded a rise in Spike-specific TCR breadth and depth.

The V gene lost 2 bases and the J gene lost 0 bases, with 12 bases spanning the gap. Germline V gives CDR1 LGHDT, CDR2 YNNKEL (reference sequence). This CDR3 has 16 residues. A remark on this clone: The antigen is unknown.

Sequencing was performed with immunoSEQ multiplex PCR; in TCRdb, only in-frame clones are kept and a portion is missing. Among roughly 130,000 clones listed, roughly 87% were seen once. The V and J genes are TRBV3-1 (or the pseudogene TRBV3-2) and TRBJ2-3; TRBD1 might be the D (5 bases). The specimen was peripheral blood, collected on day 0 of AZD1222 vaccination. The origin of this receptor is an adult in good health. CDR3 DNA: TGTGCCAGCAGCCAACGTTTGACAGCTAGCACAGATACGCAGTATTTT. As protein: CASSQRLTASTDTQYF.